The 22 T cell receptor beta chains listed next were all sequenced from one sample in a study of shared clonotypes between healthy human individuals. Measured with immunoSEQ multiplex PCR; TCRdb has only the in-frame clones, and not every one. The sample shows 750,000 to 1,000,000 clones, roughly 92% of them seen only once. CD45RO-negative, CCR7-selected cells formed the naive CD8 fraction, which excluded terminally differentiated effector memory CD45RA+ cells. The sequenced sample consisted of naive CD8+ T cells sorted from blood. The receptors shown here come from a man aged 25-40 years in good health.

The chain has TRBV5-8 and TRBJ1-2; D perhaps matches TRBD1 (6 bases). V shed 0 bases and J shed 6 bases, with 15 bases lying between them. The CDR3 length is 15 residues. Germline V gene lookup returns CDR1 SGHTS and CDR2 YDEGEE. CDR3 loop: CASSLGVAGVHGYTF. The CDR3, as DNA: TGTGCCAGCAGCTTGGGAGTGGCAGGGGTTCATGGCTACACCTTC.

This sequence joins TRBV5-4 and TRBJ2-7; TRBD1 aligns across 7 bases. CDR1 is SGHNT and CDR2 is YYREEE in the germline V gene (reference sequence). The junction had 9 bases not matched to a gene; V was cut back by 4 bases and J by 2 bases. The CDR3 sequence is 15 residues long. The CDR3 DNA sequence: TGTGCCAGCAGCATAACAGGGGCCTCCACCTACGAGCAGTACTTC. Amino acid sequence: CASSITGASTYEQYF.

This chain connects TRBV28 to TRBJ1-1, with a tentative D call TRBD1 (5 bases). The germline V gene has CDR1 MDHEN and CDR2 SYDVKM. Trimming shortened V by 3 bases and J by 0 bases, and 11 bases separated the two germline ends. CDR3 length: 15 amino acids. The CDR3 region has the DNA TGTGCCAGCAGTTTGTACCCGGGACTGAACACTGAAGCTTTCTTT. Its protein is CASSLYPGLNTEAFF.

This chain uses TRBV6-6 with TRBJ2-1; D is unclear. Germline assignment: CDR1 MNHNY and CDR2 SVGAGI (reference sequence). Trimming left V 8 bases short and J 0 bases short, with 5 bases between. CDR3 size: 12 residues. CDR3 sequence (DNA): TGTGCCAGCGAAGGCTCCTACAATGAGCAGTTCTTC. This gives the protein CASEGSYNEQFF.

CDR3 sequence (DNA): TGTGCCAGCAGACCCGGACAGGGCGAATACACCGGGGAGCTGTTTTTT. It encodes CASRPGQGEYTGELFF. This chain links TRBV7-6 with TRBJ2-2; 8 bases agree with TRBD1. The J segment lost 3 bases and the V segment lost 6 bases, leaving 9 bases of the junction unmatched. The length of the CDR3 is 16 residues. Germline values: CDR1 SGHVS, CDR2 FNYEAQ.

The sample holds a few counts of this clone. The rearrangement uses TRBV7-9 and TRBJ1-2, with D hard to call. Trimming pared 8 bases from V and 0 bases from J, leaving 4 bases between. The CDR3 has 11 residues. CDR1 and CDR2 (germline): SEHNR, FQNEAQ (reference sequence). The CDR3: CASFSNYGYTF. CDR3 bases: TGTGCCAGCTTCTCTAACTATGGCTACACCTTC.

The chain couples TRBV10-1 to TRBJ2-7; 7 positions agree with TRBD1. Unmatched junction bases numbered 16, after V lost 9 bases and J lost 2 bases. Germline lookup yields CDR1 WNHNN and CDR2 SYGVQD (reference sequence). The CDR3 sequence is 16 residues long. The chain's CDR3 is CARYDRAGVSTYEQYF. The DNA for the CDR3 is TGCGCCAGATACGACAGGGCCGGGGTCTCTACCTACGAGCAGTACTTC.

The rearrangement uses TRBV28 and TRBJ2-2; TRBD1 aligns across 7 bases. The CDR3 has 15 residues. The V gene end was trimmed by 7 bases and the J gene end by 1 base; junction bases not matched to a gene: 6. Germline V gene data show CDR1 as MDHEN and CDR2 as SYDVKM. The CDR3 bases are TGTGCCAGCACCCCAAGACAGGGGAACACCGGGGAGCTGTTTTTT. This sequence encodes CASTPRQGNTGELFF. The variable domain in full, completed from reference TRBV28 and TRBJ2-2, reads DVKVTQSSRYLVKRTGEKVFLECVQDMDHENMFWYRQDPGLGLRLIYFSYDVKMKEKGDIPEGYSVSREKKERFSLILESASTNQTSMYLCASTPRQGNTGELFFGEGSRLTVL.

V usage is TRBV5-6 and J usage is TRBJ2-7; the D is unclear. Germline CDR1 is SGHDT and CDR2 is YYEEEE. Trimming took off 3 bases at V and 6 bases at J, with 10 bases between the two ends. There are 12 residues in the CDR3. Written as DNA, the CDR3 is TGTGCCAGCAGCTCCCATGCCCCCGAGCAGTACTTC. It is translated as CASSSHAPEQYF.

V usage is TRBV25-1 and J usage is TRBJ2-1; D call uncertain. Germline values: CDR1 MGHDK, CDR2 SYGVNS. V lost 4 bases and J 3 bases, leaving 13 bases between the germline ends. The CDR3 has 15 residues. The CDR3 is CASSAEGDYYNEQFF. The CDR3 DNA follows: TGTGCCAGCAGTGCAGAAGGAGATTACTACAATGAGCAGTTCTTC.

As DNA, the CDR3 is TGTGCCAGCTGGGACTCCCGTAGCACAGATACGCAGTATTTT. Its protein product is CASWDSRSTDTQYF. The chain joins TRBV19 to TRBJ2-3; TRBD2 might be the D (6 bases). This CDR3 has 14 residues. The V end lost 9 bases, the J end lost 0 bases, and 13 bases lay between the germline ends. CDR1 and CDR2 from the germline V gene are LNHDA and SQIVND (reference sequence).

This chain connects TRBV27 to TRBJ2-7; TRBD2 is a possible D gene (5 bases). Looked up from germline, CDR1 is MNHEY and CDR2 is SMNVEV (reference sequence). Trimming left V 5 bases short and J 3 bases short, with 11 bases between. This CDR3 spans 13 amino acids. Here the CDR3 reads CASSVRLLYEQYF. Here the CDR3 DNA reads TGTGCCAGCAGTGTCCGACTACTCTACGAGCAGTACTTC.

The rearrangement uses TRBV11-2 and TRBJ2-7, with TRBD2 matching over 7 bases. V was clipped by 1 base and J by 0 bases; unmatched bases: 9. The CDR3 sequence is 17 residues long. CDR1 SGHAT and CDR2 FQNNGV come from the germline V gene. The CDR3 DNA reads TGTGCCAGCAGCTTAGTGCTAGCGGAGAACCCCTCCTACGAGCAGTACTTC. This translates into CASSLVLAENPSYEQYF. Drawing the rest from reference TRBV11-2 and TRBJ2-7, the complete variable domain is EAGVAQSPRYKIIEKRQSVAFWCNPISGHATLYWYQQILGQGPKLLIQFQNNGVVDDSQLPKDRFSAERLKGVDSTLKIQPAKLEDSAVYLCASSLVLAENPSYEQYFGPGTRLTVT.

This clone was picked up one time. V usage is TRBV7-9 and J usage is TRBJ2-7, with 7 bases identical to TRBD2. Germline loops: CDR1 SEHNR, CDR2 FQNEAQ (reference sequence). The ends lost 5 bases at V and 5 bases at J; junction bases unmatched: 9. This CDR3 is built from 14 residues. In nucleotides, the CDR3 is TGTGCCAGCAGCCCGGGAGGCTCGTTCCACGAGCAGTACTTC. It codes for CASSPGGSFHEQYF.

The J gene is TRBJ2-4, the V gene TRBV10-1; D perhaps matches TRBD2 (6 bases). Trimming took 8 bases from V and 1 from J, leaving 24 bases between them. The CDR3 has 18 residues. Germline V gene data show CDR1 as WNHNN and CDR2 as SYGVQD (reference sequence). This chain's CDR3 is CASPSIRDSMSAKNIQYF. CDR3 DNA: TGCGCCAGCCCTTCAATACGGGACTCAATGTCGGCCAAAAACATTCAGTACTTC.

The chain employs TRBV29-1 and TRBJ2-7, with 10 bases matching TRBD1. J gave up 7 bases and V 2 bases, and 8 bases lay outside the gene matches. The germline gives CDR1 SQVTM, CDR2 ANQGSEA. This CDR3 has 14 residues. The CDR3 protein is CSVESGDRGREQYF. CDR3 in DNA: TGCAGCGTTGAAAGTGGGGACAGGGGTCGAGAGCAGTACTTC.

The chain combines TRBV4-3 with TRBJ2-7; TRBD1 might be the D (6 bases). V lost 0 bases and J lost 3, with 9 bases in between. The CDR3 has 14 residues. In germline, CDR1 is LGHNA, CDR2 YSLEER. In DNA, the CDR3 is TGCGCCAGCAGCCAAGAAAAGGGGGACTACGAGCAGTACTTC. Amino acids: CASSQEKGDYEQYF.

About this clone: Other DNA sequences in this specimen translate into the identical CDR3. The rearrangement links TRBV10-3 to TRBJ2-7, with D unresolved. CDR3 size: 13 residues. The germline V gene has CDR1 ENHRY and CDR2 SYGVKD. The germline V and J ends were trimmed by 2 bases and 0 bases, with 5 bases remaining between them. CDR3: CAISETGSYEQYF. The CDR3, as DNA: TGTGCCATCAGTGAGACGGGCTCCTACGAGCAGTACTTC.

The gene calls are TRBV4-1 and TRBJ1-4, with D unclear. Germline V lookup: CDR1 MGHRA, CDR2 YSYEKL. The CDR3 is 12 residues long. V was pared by 1 base and J by 13 bases, with 10 bases between. CDR3 bases: TGCGCCAGCAGCCAAGGCCAGAGAACACTGTTTTTT. As protein: CASSQGQRTLFF.

The genes are TRBV27 and TRBJ2-7; TRBD2 aligns across 8 bases. V gave up 4 bases and J gave up 2 bases; unmatched junction bases: 4. The CDR3 has 14 amino acids. Germline assignment: CDR1 MNHEY and CDR2 SMNVEV (reference sequence). The CDR3 DNA is TGTGCCAGCAGTTATGGTAGCGGGGCCTACGAGCAGTACTTC. Translation: CASSYGSGAYEQYF.

The rearrangement links TRBV12-2 to TRBJ2-2; the D call in the table, TRBD1, was not verified against the DNA. TRBV12-2 is recorded as a pseudogene. This CDR3 has 15 amino acids. CDR3 coding DNA: TGTGCAAGTCGCTTATGGCAGGGGGCAAGCGGGGAGCTGTTTTTT. Amino acids: CASRLWQGASGELFF.

V and J are TRBV7-2 and TRBJ1-1; D may be TRBD1 (6 bases). V dropped 3 bases and J dropped 7 bases, with 12 bases sitting between them. Germline V gene sequence: CDR1 SGHTA, CDR2 FQGNSA. The CDR3 extends over 13 amino acids. The CDR3 loop is CASSFPGAYEAFF. DNA for the CDR3: TGTGCCAGCAGCTTTCCAGGGGCTTATGAAGCTTTCTTT.